This is a list of T cell receptor beta chains from one sample in a study of blood T cell repertoires in COVID-19. Libraries were prepared by immunoSEQ multiplex PCR; TCRdb keeps only in-frame clonotypes and omits some of them. The profile shows 270,000 or so clones, 70% to 85% of them singletons. Sample: peripheral blood. These receptors were obtained from a human donor with COVID-19, enrolled during active disease. The donor label of this sample is uncertain. CDR3s include the opening cysteine and the closing phenylalanine or tryptophan. Fields, in order: D gene, clone size, V gene, J gene, CDR3 protein, CDR3 DNA. A D gene is named only where the DNA matches it firmly. Not all rows give a size; the values are once, few, many and, for expanded clones, a class.

d_call: TRBD1
clone_size: NA
v_call: TRBV28
j_call: TRBJ1-2
cdr3_aa: CASSFIGQGGYGYTF
cdr3_nt: TGTGCCAGCAGTTTTATCGGACAGGGAGGCTATGGCTACACCTTC

d_call: TRBD2
clone_size: once
v_call: TRBV19
j_call: TRBJ2-1
cdr3_aa: CASSPWTSGSYNEQFF
cdr3_nt: TGTGCCAGTAGTCCCTGGACTAGCGGGTCCTACAATGAGCAGTTCTTC

d_call: NA
clone_size: NA
v_call: TRBV30
j_call: TRBJ2-4
cdr3_aa: CAWSVGLAGDIQYF
cdr3_nt: TGTGCCTGGAGTGTCGGGCTAGCCGGGGACATTCAGTACTTC

d_call: NA
clone_size: NA
v_call: TRBV4-2
j_call: TRBJ2-1
cdr3_aa: CASSQEVSSGDNEQFF
cdr3_nt: TGTGCCAGCAGCCAAGAGGTGTCCAGCGGAGACAATGAGCAGTTCTTC

d_call: TRBD1
clone_size: NA
v_call: TRBV28
j_call: TRBJ2-7
cdr3_aa: CASSPRGISYEQYF
cdr3_nt: TGTGCCAGCAGCCCCAGGGGGATTTCCTACGAGCAGTACTTC

d_call: NA
clone_size: NA
v_call: TRBV29-1
j_call: TRBJ2-1
cdr3_aa: CSVVAEGPLVYNEQFF
cdr3_nt: TGCAGCGTCGTCGCGGAGGGCCCCCTAGTCTACAATGAGCAGTTCTTC

d_call: TRBD1
clone_size: NA
v_call: TRBV19
j_call: TRBJ1-1
cdr3_aa: CASTIQGLGTEAFF
cdr3_nt: TGTGCCAGTACAATACAGGGGCTTGGCACTGAAGCTTTCTTT

d_call: NA
clone_size: NA
v_call: TRBV28
j_call: TRBJ2-7
cdr3_aa: CASSLPQVNYEQYF
cdr3_nt: TGTGCCAGCAGTTTACCACAGGTAAACTACGAGCAGTACTTC

d_call: NA
clone_size: NA
v_call: TRBV3-1/TRBV3-2
j_call: TRBJ1-2
cdr3_aa: CASSQVGGSYGYTF
cdr3_nt: TGTGCCAGCAGCCAAGTCGGCGGTAGTTATGGCTACACCTTC

d_call: TRBD2
clone_size: NA
v_call: TRBV11-2
j_call: TRBJ2-1
cdr3_aa: CASRNSGSPYNEQFF
cdr3_nt: TGTGCCAGCAGGAATAGCGGGTCTCCCTACAATGAGCAGTTCTTC

d_call: NA
clone_size: NA
v_call: TRBV6-5
j_call: TRBJ1-1
cdr3_aa: CASSGRSNTEAFF
cdr3_nt: TGTGCCAGCTCCGGCAGGTCGAACACTGAAGCTTTCTTT

d_call: NA
clone_size: NA
v_call: TRBV4-2
j_call: TRBJ2-3
cdr3_aa: CASSQEFSYTDTQYF
cdr3_nt: TGTGCCAGCAGCCAAGAGTTTTCGTACACAGATACGCAGTATTTT

d_call: TRBD2
clone_size: once
v_call: TRBV11-3
j_call: TRBJ2-7
cdr3_aa: CASSPWGGSYEQYF
cdr3_nt: TGTGCCAGCAGCCCCTGGGGGGGATCCTACGAGCAGTACTTC

d_call: NA
clone_size: NA
v_call: TRBV24-1
j_call: TRBJ2-1
cdr3_aa: CATSDRTRDSNEQFF
cdr3_nt: TGTGCCACCAGTGACCGCACCCGGGACTCCAATGAGCAGTTCTTC

d_call: NA
clone_size: once
v_call: TRBV5-4
j_call: TRBJ2-1
cdr3_aa: CASSRENNEQFF
cdr3_nt: TGTGCCAGCAGCCGGGAAAACAATGAGCAGTTCTTC

d_call: NA
clone_size: NA
v_call: TRBV2
j_call: TRBJ1-2
cdr3_aa: CASSGSDVWRGYTF
cdr3_nt: TGTGCCAGCAGTGGCAGCGACGTCTGGAGGGGCTACACCTTC

d_call: TRBD2
clone_size: once
v_call: TRBV5-1
j_call: TRBJ2-7
cdr3_aa: CASSLSGTSGGLYEQYF
cdr3_nt: TGCGCCAGCAGCTTGTCGGGGACTAGCGGGGGGCTCTACGAGCAGTACTTC

d_call: NA
clone_size: NA
v_call: TRBV4-3
j_call: TRBJ2-7
cdr3_aa: CASSQGRGSNEQYF
cdr3_nt: TGCGCCAGCAGCCAGGGGAGGGGGAGTAACGAGCAGTACTTC

d_call: TRBD1
clone_size: NA
v_call: TRBV6-2/TRBV6-3
j_call: TRBJ1-5
cdr3_aa: CASSSRTGGDQPQHF
cdr3_nt: TGTGCCAGCAGCTCCCGGACAGGGGGCGATCAGCCCCAGCATTTT

d_call: TRBD2
clone_size: NA
v_call: TRBV19
j_call: TRBJ2-3
cdr3_aa: CASSIMLLASEGDTQYF
cdr3_nt: TGTGCCAGTAGTATCATGCTACTAGCGTCAGAGGGAGATACGCAGTATTTT

d_call: TRBD1
clone_size: NA
v_call: TRBV19
j_call: TRBJ1-5
cdr3_aa: CASSTDRLDQPQHF
cdr3_nt: TGTGCCAGTAGTACGGACAGGTTGGATCAGCCCCAGCATTTT

d_call: NA
clone_size: NA
v_call: TRBV30
j_call: TRBJ2-1
cdr3_aa: CAWSLIPAREQFF
cdr3_nt: TGTGCCTGGAGTTTAATCCCCGCGAGGGAGCAGTTCTTC